These 4 T cell receptor beta chains were sequenced from one sample in a study of cytomegalovirus exposure and HLA in healthy donors. Use of 60 Vbeta and 13 Jbeta primers characterized the PCR. The method was immunoSEQ multiplex PCR; TCRdb's version includes in-frame clones alone and lacks a portion of them. This sample has roughly 170,000 clones, with roughly 87% found just once. Sample: PBMCs. The receptors originated from a middle-aged man in good health and CMV-seronegative.

The gene calls are TRBV7-2 and TRBJ1-5; D is possibly TRBD1 (5 bases). CDR3 length: 16 amino acids. V lost 0 bases, J lost 5 bases, and 14 bases lay in between. Germline-derived CDR1 and CDR2 are SGHTA and FQGNSA. CDR3: CASSLAGDRPDQPQHF. In DNA form, the CDR3 reads TGTGCCAGCAGCTTAGCCGGCGACAGACCTGATCAGCCCCAGCATTTT.

The table lists this clone with a few counts. V gene TRBV30 combines with J gene TRBJ1-1; 7 bases agree with TRBD1. CDR3 length equals 12 residues. In germline, CDR1 is GTSNPN, CDR2 SVGIG (reference sequence). Germline trimming cut 7 bases from V and 6 bases from J; bases unmatched to any gene: 8. The CDR3, as DNA: TGTGCCTTGAAACAGGGGTCAGCTGAAGCTTTCTTT. It encodes CALKQGSAEAFF.

The V and J genes are TRBV4-2 and TRBJ1-5; D is possibly TRBD1 (5 bases). CDR1 and CDR2 from the germline V gene are LGHNA and YNFKEQ. V lost 4 bases to trimming and J lost 0 bases, with 10 bases between them. The CDR3 is 15 residues long. For the CDR3, the DNA is TGTGCCAGCAGCCTTTTCAGGGATAGCAATCAGCCCCAGCATTTT. It codes for CASSLFRDSNQPQHF.

A single count supports this clone. The chain couples TRBV7-2 to TRBJ1-5; no clear D. The germline CDR1 and CDR2 sequences are SGHTA and FQGNSA. The CDR3 loop spans 15 amino acids. The V end lost 5 bases, the J end lost 3 bases, and 14 bases lay between the germline ends. CDR3 sequence: CASSQQKVHNQPQHF. CDR3 nucleotide sequence: TGTGCCAGCAGCCAACAGAAGGTCCACAATCAGCCCCAGCATTTT.